This paragraph covers one T cell receptor beta chain sequence. The specificity of this receptor is unknown. No much larger clonotype is one base removed from it; base qualities were not supplied. This entry is derived from a study of cytomegalovirus exposure and HLA in healthy donors (dated by TCRdb to about 2017). Background on the whole study: An earlier analysis of approximately 640 of the donors reported about 290 Gb of sequence data and 117 million unique TCR beta sequences from approximately 180 million T cells. Roughly 300 gigabases of sequencing data and tens of millions of unique TCR sequences were included in an early release covering 500 to 750 HLA-typed donors. Of the roughly 390 genotyped donors, about 84% fell in the genetic ancestry cluster associated with self-reported Caucasian donors. The study aimed to test whether cataloging public T cell receptors could reveal signatures of past pathogen exposure. The T cell repertoires of around 730 subjects were profiled by immunosequencing and related to cytomegalovirus serostatus. A separate validation cohort of roughly 110 different subjects was used in addition to the roughly 700-subject first cohort. To predict cytomegalovirus infection status, the study combined high-throughput TCR immunosequencing, statistical association of individual TCRs with disease status, and machine learning. In a later analysis, previously published TCR beta repertoires from 670 or so donors were re-analyzed and high-resolution HLA genotyping was added so that TCR occurrence patterns could be studied. The later analysis used no new phenotypic data to find candidate immune exposures, relying instead on TCR beta sequences and their occurrence across donors. To decide whether each TCR beta V gene segment behaved as functional or pseudogenic, an earlier analysis of some 570 of the donors relied on high-throughput TCR beta sequencing. Donor age, sex, ethnicity and CMV serostatus were compiled together with the repertoire data. A later genetic analysis took genome-wide SNP genotypes for about 55% of the 666 donors and used that subset as a discovery cohort. All discovery cohort repertoires had been generated using a single sequencing platform. Class I and class II HLA loci were covered by the typing at four-digit resolution. Typing coverage differed by locus: A, B, C, DRB1 and DQB1 were typed in about 629-640 donors, DQA1 in roughly 500, DPA1 in nearly 610, and DPB1 in around 440. Roughly five DR-DQ haplotypes were handled as single units for association and clustering, since linkage in the cohort was strong. Across 300 to 400 genotyped donors of the cohort, an average of roughly 200,000 unique TCR beta nucleotide sequences per donor were sequenced, and approximately 17% of those sequences were non-productive. Results and caveats for the whole study, not just this receptor: A later genetic analysis reported fewer N-insertions in productive TCRs among donors in an Asian-associated ancestry cluster than the roughly 700-donor mean. Because counts were too low, approximately 18 rarely observed V segments, including chromosome 9 orphons, were excluded from the earlier analysis of about 500 of the donors. Immune exposure information for the cohort was limited to CMV serostatus. The cohort was sequenced for TCR beta chains only, and without alpha or paired-chain data the features that could be detected were limited. Because the 87-base-pair reads could not distinguish some IMGT-functional V segments, including TRBV6-2 and TRBV6-3, those segments were excluded. According to the authors, the approach could potentially be generalized to other disease states and immunological phenotypes. Linkage disequilibrium might explain the correlated functional status among segregating V segments, but an unknown experimental factor could not be excluded. An association between a missense DCLRE1C variant and V-gene and J-gene trimming of TCR beta chains was found in a later genetic analysis and replicated in an independent cohort. A later analysis found that TCR association rates varied across HLA loci, with DRB1 alleles showing the most associated TCRs and HLA-C alleles the fewest. The presence/absence analyses assumed that sequencing depth was roughly uniform across donors, and that assumption may not be true. While some public TCRs were present in many individuals, most TCR sequences turned up only very rarely across donors. A further reported finding was that TCR beta sequences accurately predicted the HLA-A and HLA-B alleles for most subjects in the first cohort. According to a later analysis, parvovirus B19, influenza, CMV and Epstein-Barr virus appeared linked to several top co-occurrence clusters. Because some donors lacked HLA typing at each locus, the association tests relied only on the typed subset. Three of the identified cytomegalovirus-associated TCR beta chains were confirmed in vitro to be specific for cytomegalovirus antigens. Assigning TCR associations to individual alleles was difficult when HLA alleles, especially DR and DQ, strongly co-occurred. In a later analysis, HLA-associated TCR beta chains were found to be more clonally expanded and to have lower generation probabilities than equally common non-associated chains. The sequencing pipeline was judged likely to have produced a cluster of highly shared sequence variants as a technical artifact. In both the original and validation cohorts, the classifier was reported to diagnose cytomegalovirus status with high specificity and sensitivity. In an earlier analysis of more than 450 of the donors, most TCR beta V segments were observed in productive rearrangements about 87% or about 30% of the time, broadly matching IMGT annotations. In a later analysis, around 17,000 TCR beta sequences were associated with specific HLA alleles at a false discovery rate of 0.05. The study listed 164 TCR beta chains as associated with cytomegalovirus. In a later analysis, most CMV-associated TCR beta chains were found to appear HLA-restricted, with HLA associations seemingly driven largely by CMV exposure.

Library prep was done by the immunoSEQ multiplex PCR assay. A mixture of 60 forward primers for TCR Vbeta segments and 13 reverse primers for TCR Jbeta segments was used in the multiplex PCR. Amplification of the CDR3 region of rearranged TCR beta genes was performed with a multiplex PCR assay on genomic DNA. The amplified TCR beta libraries were sequenced on the Illumina HiSeq System as 87-base-pair reads. The study's own analysis went as follows. A later analysis counted about 82 million unique TCR beta chains across the 670 or so repertoires, and some 12 million of these chains were shared by at least two donors. To remove PCR and sequencing errors, raw reads were error-corrected and collapsed into unique sequences using a nearest-neighbor algorithm that merged closely related sequences. Alignment of CDR3 sequences to IMGT reference sequences was used to assign V, D and J gene segments. For a sequence to be retained, a match of at least six nucleotides was required to both a V gene segment and a J gene segment. Rearrangements were classified as productive when the CDR3 lacked stop codons and remained in frame with V and J, and all other rearrangements were classified as non-productive. Following IMGT convention, CDR3 was defined as the stretch from the second conserved V-encoded cysteine up to the conserved J-encoded phenylalanine. In an earlier analysis of around 640 of the donors, sequences lacking an unambiguous match to a single V gene segment were excluded. In an earlier analysis of approximately 500 of the donors, a V segment was called functional when productive rearrangements were above 56.7%, and segregating when the standard deviation between donors exceeded 5%. To diagnose cytomegalovirus status from the catalog of TCR beta chain sequences, a statistical classification framework was built. A later analysis assigned V and J genes by comparing TCR nucleotide sequences with IMGT/GENE-DB human TR gene sequences. Using the TCRdist pipeline, a later analysis assigned CDR3 sequences along with most-parsimonious VDJ recombination scenarios. In a later analysis, every TCR beta chain was defined by the combination of its CDR3 amino acid sequence and its V-gene family, and reads without a unique V-gene family were dropped. To address suspected cross-contamination and a sequencing artifact, a later analysis removed a few hundred highly shared, low-generation-probability nucleotide sequences. For each public chain, a later analysis derived a clonal expansion index from normalized ranks of inferred template counts within each repertoire. Generation probabilities in a later analysis came from a VDJ recombination model fitted to out-of-frame rearrangements, and those results were checked against IGoR. In a later analysis, TCR-TCR, TCR-HLA and TCR-CMV co-occurrence was scored with hypergeometric tests, and a repertoire-size bias correction was applied to TCR pairs. False discovery rates were estimated in a later analysis by permuting HLA or CMV assignments 20 times. In a later analysis, co-occurring TCRs were grouped using DBSCAN, and TCRdist sequence similarity was added for clustering within HLA-allele-positive subsets. For co-occurrence clustering, repertoires with fewer than 30,000 or more than 120,000 public chains were excluded, along with a handful of repertoires with anomalous nucleotide sharing. Here the immuneACCESS table is served through TCRdb, limited to in-frame sequences with V and J called. Missing clones are a known gap in these copies; in checked studies unresolved V genes cover under half, and the rest lacks a known reason. The DNA was the basis for D and trimming; V, J and clone size are from that table. In all, the sample holds approximately 150,000 clones, and approximately 80% of those were seen once. The ten largest clones add up to about 13% of the sample.

The cohort comprised some 680 healthy bone marrow donors. At the time of sampling, every cohort member was nominally healthy, though immune exposures that went unrecorded were likely present. The donor tested CMV seronegative and was one of the 352 seronegative cohort members. Every donor gave a peripheral blood sample, and the peripheral blood mononuclear cells from that sample were used for TCR beta sequencing. Genomic DNA was extracted from the blood cell samples with the Qiagen DNeasy Blood Extraction Kit. V is reduced by 6 bases and J by 5 bases, leaving a spacing of 10 bases between them. From the cysteine up to the phenylalanine, the CDR3 has a length of 11 residues. Only CDR3 DNA remains: 33 bases, in frame from the first base. CDR1 and CDR2, per the germline V gene (reference sequence), are DFQATT and SNEGSKA.

The receptor comes from a woman aged 45 to 65 in good health and CMV-seronegative. The source material was PBMCs. Recombination joined TRBV20-1 with TRBJ1-1, with TRBD1 as a weak D call on 6 bases. CDR3 sequence: CSAGQRTEAFF. The DNA reads as follows: TGCAGTGCCGGACAGAGGACTGAAGCTTTCTTT.